Presented here are 4 T cell receptor beta chains from one specimen sequenced in a study of CD8 T cells in ankylosing spondylitis. From the 5' RACE reads, TCRdb called clonotypes with MiXCR, one entry per CDR3 protein. The sample holds about 39,000 distinct CDR3 sequences, 10% seen once. Sequenced material: blood, either unsorted or a sorted T cell fraction (not recorded which). The receptors were sampled from a male donor with ankylosing spondylitis or in good health (not recorded which).

There are many counts of this clonotype. The CDR3 sequence is CASSLAPDPPRQYF. For the CDR3, the DNA is TGCGCCAGCAGCTTGGCTCCGGACCCCCCCAGGCAGTACTTC. The chain uses TRBV5-1 and TRBJ2-7; D gene uncertain. V shed 0 bases and J shed 9 bases, with 16 bases lying between them. The CDR3 length is 14 residues. Looked up from germline, CDR1 is SGHRS and CDR2 is YFSETQ.

This clonotype was recorded many times. V is TRBV19 and J is TRBJ2-1, with TRBD2 matching over 11 bases. J was trimmed by 3 bases and V by 7 bases; bases with no gene match: 8. Germline V gene sequence: CDR1 LNHDA, CDR2 SQIVND (reference sequence). There are 16 residues in the CDR3. The CDR3 coding sequence is TGTGCCAGTACCGTCTCCGGGACTAGCGGCTACAATGAGCAGTTCTTC. Its protein is CASTVSGTSGYNEQFF.

This clonotype was seen at least ten times. This rearrangement joins TRBV27 to TRBJ2-7, with unresolved D. CDR3 length equals 10 residues. Germline lookup yields CDR1 MNHEY and CDR2 SMNVEV (reference sequence). Trimming removed 6 bases from V and 5 bases from J, with 5 bases in between. The CDR3 spells CASRYNEQYF. The DNA of the CDR3 is TGTGCCAGCAGGTACAACGAGCAGTACTTC.

The CDR3 region is CASSPGVVQRTDTQYF. CDR3 sequence (DNA): TGTGCCAGCAGCCCTGGGGTGGTCCAGCGCACAGATACGCAGTATTTT. The chain has TRBV5-4 and TRBJ2-3, with D uncertain. Trimming left V 4 bases short and J 1 base short, with 16 bases between. Germline V gene sequence: CDR1 SGHNT, CDR2 YYREEE (reference sequence). This CDR3 has 16 residues.